This T cell receptor beta chain emerged from a study of T cells after yellow fever vaccination. The wider study: Preparation of the low-cell-number fractions used SMART-Seq v4 Ultra Low Input.

Per germline, CDR1 MNHNY and CDR2 SVGAGI (reference sequence). V lost 0 bases, J lost 3 bases, and 2 bases stayed unmatched. CDR3 length equals 14 residues. In making TCR cDNA, 5'RACE template switching added a universal primer site and UMIs to it. Via MiXCR, TCRdb re-called the 5' RACE reads, giving one row per CDR3 protein. The profile shows around 300,000 distinct CDR3 sequences, approximately 4.5% of them singletons. The table lists this clonotype with a few counts. The sequence was collected from a man aged 18 to 35 who received the YFV17D yellow fever vaccine. This chain uses TRBV6-6 with TRBJ2-7; 7 positions match TRBD1. The specimen comprised PBMCs, sampled 15 days after the yellow fever booster vaccination. CDR3 nucleotides: TGTGCCAGCAGTTACTCGGACAGGCGCTACGAGCAGTACTTC. Its protein is CASSYSDRRYEQYF.